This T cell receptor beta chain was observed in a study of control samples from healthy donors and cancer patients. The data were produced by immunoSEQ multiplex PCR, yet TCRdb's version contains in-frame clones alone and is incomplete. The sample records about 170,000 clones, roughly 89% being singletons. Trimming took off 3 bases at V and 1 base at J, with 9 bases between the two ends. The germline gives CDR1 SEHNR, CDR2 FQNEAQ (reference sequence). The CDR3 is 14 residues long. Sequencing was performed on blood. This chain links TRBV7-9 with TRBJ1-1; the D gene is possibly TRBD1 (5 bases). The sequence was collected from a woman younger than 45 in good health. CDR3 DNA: TGTGCCAGCAGCTTGGTACAGGCGAACACTGAAGCTTTCTTT. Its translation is CASSLVQANTEAFF.